One and the same sample provided the 13 T cell receptor beta chains below, sequenced in a study of blood T cell repertoires in COVID-19. Profiling relied on immunoSEQ multiplex PCR, and the TCRdb table lists in-frame clones only, not all of them. This table has some 64,000 clones, roughly 90% appearing once. Input material: peripheral blood. These receptors were taken from a man aged 50 to 60 with active COVID-19.

This rearrangement joins TRBV6-6 to TRBJ1-5; possible D gene TRBD1, 5 bases. Germline values: CDR1 MNHNY, CDR2 SVGAGI (reference sequence). V was clipped by 7 bases and J by 4 bases, with 20 bases between them. The CDR3 contains 16 residues. The CDR3 sequence: CASKESGGEGNQPQHF. In nucleotides, the CDR3 is TGTGCCAGCAAGGAGTCGGGAGGGGAAGGAAATCAGCCCCAGCATTTT.

V usage is TRBV12-3 or TRBV12-4 and J usage is TRBJ2-7; tentatively, D is TRBD2 (6 bases). Trimming left V 5 bases short and J 4 bases short, with 6 bases between. This CDR3 is built from 11 residues. In nucleotides, the CDR3 is TGTGCCAGCAGTCGGGGGTACGAGCAGTACTTC. It codes for CASSRGYEQYF.

This chain joins TRBV6-5 and TRBJ1-5, with 11 bases identical to TRBD1. J gave up 4 bases and V 4 bases, and 3 bases lay outside the gene matches. This CDR3 comprises 15 residues. CDR1 MNHEY and CDR2 SVGAGI come from the germline V gene. DNA for the CDR3: TGTGCCAGCAGTTCCGGGACAGGGGGAAATCAGCCCCAGCATTTT. Protein product: CASSSGTGGNQPQHF.

This chain joins TRBV27 and TRBJ1-2; 8 bases align to TRBD1. J gave up 4 bases and V 6 bases, and 10 bases lay outside the gene matches. CDR3 size: 15 residues. Germline CDR1 reads MNHEY; CDR2 reads SMNVEV (reference sequence). In DNA, the CDR3 is TGTGCCAGCAGGTCCTTTGGGACAGGAGCCTATGGCTACACCTTC. Translated, it gives CASRSFGTGAYGYTF.

This rearrangement joins TRBV21-1 to TRBJ1-6. TRBV21-1 is labeled a pseudogene. CDR3 length: 14 residues. The CDR3 protein is CARNTDGNNSPLHF. The CDR3 region has the DNA TGTGCCAGGAATACTGACGGGAATAATTCACCCCTCCACTTT.

The rearrangement links TRBV3-1 (or the pseudogene TRBV3-2) to TRBJ1-1; no clear D. Germline CDR1 and CDR2: LGHDT and YNNKEL (reference sequence). V was trimmed by 0 bases and J by 2 bases, leaving 10 bases between them. This CDR3 region has 15 residues. DNA of the CDR3: TGTGCCAGCAGCCAAGAAGTCAGTCTCAACACTGAAGCTTTCTTT. Translated, it gives CASSQEVSLNTEAFF.

The chain combines TRBV29-1 with TRBJ1-2; D call uncertain. This CDR3 is 13 amino acids long. In germline, CDR1 is SQVTM, CDR2 ANQGSEA. The V and J ends lost 8 bases and 0 bases respectively, with 13 bases between them. CDR3 in amino acids: CSTGDGANYGYTF. As DNA, the CDR3 is TGCAGCACCGGAGACGGTGCTAACTATGGCTACACCTTC.

Only one count was recorded for this clone. The chain uses TRBV6-2 or TRBV6-3 and TRBJ2-2; D ambiguous. CDR1 and CDR2 from the germline V gene are MNHEY and SVGEGT. Trimming stripped 0 bases from V and 5 bases from J, with 10 bases between. This CDR3 is built from 15 residues. CDR3 bases: TGTGCCAGCAGTTACTCGAATAGTAAAACCGGGGAGCTGTTTTTT. Encoded protein: CASSYSNSKTGELFF.

The V call is TRBV9, the J call TRBJ2-3; D is possibly TRBD2 (6 bases). The CDR3 consists of 14 residues. Germline V gene data show CDR1 as SGDLS and CDR2 as YYNGEE. The V gene lost 3 bases and the J gene lost 1 base, with 9 bases spanning the gap. CDR3: CASSAGEGTDTQYF. CDR3 sequence (DNA): TGTGCCAGCAGCGCGGGGGAGGGCACAGATACGCAGTATTTT.

The chain couples TRBV6-1 to TRBJ1-3, with a weak D call TRBD1 (5 bases). CDR1 is MNHNS and CDR2 is SASEGT in the germline V gene. CDR3 length equals 13 residues. Trimming stripped 1 base from V and 7 bases from J, with 8 bases between. The CDR3 sequence is CASSEVGGNTIYF. The CDR3 DNA sequence: TGTGCCAGCAGTGAAGTGGGGGGGAACACCATATATTTT.

V and J are TRBV27 and TRBJ1-3; D is ambiguous. This CDR3 contains 18 residues. Deletions cut 5 bases from V and 0 bases from J, with 20 bases between. CDR1 is MNHEY and CDR2 is SMNVEV in the germline V gene (reference sequence). CDR3 loop: CASSIKIGVPSSGNTIYF. DNA for the CDR3: TGTGCCAGCAGTATTAAAATCGGGGTCCCGAGCTCTGGAAACACCATATATTTT.

The rearrangement uses TRBV9 and TRBJ1-2; TRBD1 agrees at 8 bases. V lost 0 bases and J lost 4; bases outside the gene matches: 2. Germline CDR1 reads SGDLS; CDR2 reads YYNGEE. CDR3 length: 14 residues. The CDR3 spells CASSVETGGYGYTF. The DNA for the CDR3 is TGTGCCAGCAGCGTAGAAACAGGGGGCTATGGCTACACCTTC.

V and J are TRBV9 and TRBJ1-2; possible D gene TRBD1, 6 bases. This CDR3 comprises 16 residues. CDR1 is SGDLS and CDR2 is YYNGEE in the germline V gene. Deletions cut 0 bases from V and 0 bases from J, with 12 bases between. CDR3 sequence reads: CASSVVPDRTNYGYTF. As DNA, the CDR3 is TGTGCCAGCAGCGTAGTACCCGACAGGACTAACTATGGCTACACCTTC.